The entry below gives a single TCR beta chain sequence along with its context. Its antigen is as yet unknown. Researchers ran the PCR with 60 Vbeta and 13 Jbeta primers. Profiling relied on immunoSEQ multiplex PCR, and the TCRdb table lists in-frame clones only, not all of them. The sample holds approximately 100,000 clones; more than 60% are singletons and the top ten take 4.5% to 5%. The CDR3 contains 14 residues. Trimming left V 0 bases short and J 5 bases short, with 10 bases between. Germline loops: CDR1 MNHEY, CDR2 SMNVEV (reference sequence). The sample comes from a study of cytomegalovirus exposure and HLA in healthy donors. Study-wide findings and caveats: Reportedly, HLA-A and HLA-B alleles of most subjects were accurately predicted from TCR beta. Cytomegalovirus association was assigned to around 150 TCR beta chains.

The sequenced sample consisted of PBMCs. The chain uses TRBV27 and TRBJ2-5; D may be TRBD2 (5 bases). The sequence derives from a woman aged 18-29 years in good health and CMV-seropositive. The CDR3 DNA reads as TGTGCCAGCAGTTTATCGTTGTCGGGGGAGACCCAGTACTTC. As protein: CASSLSLSGETQYF.